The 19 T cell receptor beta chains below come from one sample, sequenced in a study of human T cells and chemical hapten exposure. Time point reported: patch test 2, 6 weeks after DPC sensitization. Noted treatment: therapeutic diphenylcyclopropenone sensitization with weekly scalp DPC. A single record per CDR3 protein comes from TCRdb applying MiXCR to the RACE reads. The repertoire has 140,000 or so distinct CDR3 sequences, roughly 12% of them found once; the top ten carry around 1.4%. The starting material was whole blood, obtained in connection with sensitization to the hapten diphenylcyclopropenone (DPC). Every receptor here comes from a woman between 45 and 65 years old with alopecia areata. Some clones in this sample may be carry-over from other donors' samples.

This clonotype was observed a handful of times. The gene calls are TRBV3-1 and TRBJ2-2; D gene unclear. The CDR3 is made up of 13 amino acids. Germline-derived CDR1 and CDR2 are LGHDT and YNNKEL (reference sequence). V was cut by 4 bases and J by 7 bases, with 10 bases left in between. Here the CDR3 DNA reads TGTGCCAGCAGCCGCCGATATGACGGGGAGCTGTTTTTT. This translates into CASSRRYDGELFF.

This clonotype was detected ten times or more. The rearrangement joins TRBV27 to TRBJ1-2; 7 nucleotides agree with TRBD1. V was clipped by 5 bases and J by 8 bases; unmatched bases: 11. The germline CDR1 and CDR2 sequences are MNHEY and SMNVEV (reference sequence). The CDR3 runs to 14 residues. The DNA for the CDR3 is TGTGCCAGCAGTCCTGTGGGACAGCCCGAGGGCTACACCTTC. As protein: CASSPVGQPEGYTF.

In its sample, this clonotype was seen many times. The DNA of the CDR3 is TGCAGCGTTGGGTTAGAAGGGGGATACACGGGAGAGCAGTTCTTC. Translating it yields CSVGLEGGYTGEQFF. The V and J genes are TRBV29-1 and TRBJ2-1; D might be TRBD1 (6 bases). Germline CDR1 SQVTM, CDR2 ANQGSEA. V dropped 4 bases and J dropped 10 bases, with 23 bases sitting between them. The CDR3 loop spans 15 amino acids.

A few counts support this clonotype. The CDR3 is CASSSGLGWSTEAFF. The CDR3 DNA sequence: TGTGCCAGCAGCTCGGGGCTGGGGTGGAGCACTGAAGCTTTCTTT. V gene TRBV7-9 combines with J gene TRBJ1-1, with TRBD1 as a possible D gene (5 bases). The germline V gene has CDR1 SEHNR and CDR2 FQNEAQ (reference sequence). The V end was cut by 4 bases, the J end by 4 bases, with 16 bases between. CDR3 length equals 15 residues.

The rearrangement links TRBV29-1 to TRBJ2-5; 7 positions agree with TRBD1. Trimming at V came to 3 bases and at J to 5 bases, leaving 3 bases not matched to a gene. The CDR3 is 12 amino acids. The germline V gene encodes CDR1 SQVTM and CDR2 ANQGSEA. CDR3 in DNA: TGCAGCGTTGACAGGGGGACGGAGACCCAGTACTTC. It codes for CSVDRGTETQYF.

Written as DNA, the CDR3 is TGTGCCAGCAGTCTGGCGGGACAGAACTACGAGCAGTACTTC. Its translation is CASSLAGQNYEQYF. The rearrangement links TRBV12-3 or TRBV12-4 to TRBJ2-7; perhaps TRBD1 as D (7 bases). CDR3 size: 14 residues. Trimming took 5 bases from V and 3 from J, leaving 14 bases between them.

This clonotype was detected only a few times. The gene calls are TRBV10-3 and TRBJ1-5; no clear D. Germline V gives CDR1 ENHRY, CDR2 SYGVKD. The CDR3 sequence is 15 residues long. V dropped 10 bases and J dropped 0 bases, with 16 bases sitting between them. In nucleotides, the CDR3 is TGTGCCACCAAACGGGGTGTTGATAGCAATCAGCCCCAGCATTTT. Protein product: CATKRGVDSNQPQHF.

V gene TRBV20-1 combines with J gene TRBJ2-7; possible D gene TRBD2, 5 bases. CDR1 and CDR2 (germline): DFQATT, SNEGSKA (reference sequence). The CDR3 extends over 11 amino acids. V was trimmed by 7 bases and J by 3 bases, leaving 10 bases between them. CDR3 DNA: TGCAGTGGGACTCTTAACTACGAGCAGTACTTC. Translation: CSGTLNYEQYF.

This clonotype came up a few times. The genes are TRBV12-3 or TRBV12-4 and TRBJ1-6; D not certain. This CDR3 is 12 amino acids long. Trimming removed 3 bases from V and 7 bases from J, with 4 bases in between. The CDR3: CASSFGNSPLHF. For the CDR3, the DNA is TGTGCCAGCAGTTTCGGGAATTCACCCCTCCACTTT.

This CDR3 is CASSLPTTQPQHF. The CDR3 coding sequence is TGTGCCAGCAGTTTACCTACCACACAGCCCCAGCATTTT. This chain connects TRBV12-3 or TRBV12-4 to TRBJ1-5; D gene ambiguous. CDR3 length equals 13 residues. V dropped 2 bases and J dropped 7 bases, with 9 bases sitting between them.

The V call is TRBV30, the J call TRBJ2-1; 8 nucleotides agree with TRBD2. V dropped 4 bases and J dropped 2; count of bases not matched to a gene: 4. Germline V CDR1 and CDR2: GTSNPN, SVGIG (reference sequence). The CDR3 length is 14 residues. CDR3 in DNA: TGTGCCTGGAAGGGAGCGGGGGCCTACAATGAGCAGTTCTTC. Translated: CAWKGAGAYNEQFF. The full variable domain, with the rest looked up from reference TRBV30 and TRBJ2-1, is SQTIHQWPATLVQPVGSPLSLECTVEGTSNPNLYWYRQAAGRGLQLLFYSVGIGQISSEVPQNLSASRPQDRQFILSSKKLLLSDSGFYLCAWKGAGAYNEQFFGPGTRLTVL.

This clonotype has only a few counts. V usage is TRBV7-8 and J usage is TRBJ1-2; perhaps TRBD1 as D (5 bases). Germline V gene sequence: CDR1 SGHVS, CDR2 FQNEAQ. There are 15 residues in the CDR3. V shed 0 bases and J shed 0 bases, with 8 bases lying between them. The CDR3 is CASSLAGTANYGYTF. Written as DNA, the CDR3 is TGTGCCAGCAGCTTAGCGGGGACGGCTAACTATGGCTACACCTTC.

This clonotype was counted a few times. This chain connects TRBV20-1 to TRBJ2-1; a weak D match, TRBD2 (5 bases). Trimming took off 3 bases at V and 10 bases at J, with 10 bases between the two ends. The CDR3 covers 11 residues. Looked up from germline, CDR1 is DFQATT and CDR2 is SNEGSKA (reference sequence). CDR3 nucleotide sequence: TGCAGTGCTAGTCGGAGCGGCGAGCAGTTCTTC. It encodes CSASRSGEQFF.

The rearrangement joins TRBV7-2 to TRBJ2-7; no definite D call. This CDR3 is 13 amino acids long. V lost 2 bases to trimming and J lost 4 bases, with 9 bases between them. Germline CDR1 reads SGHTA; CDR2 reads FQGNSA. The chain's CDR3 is CASSLTLSYEQYF. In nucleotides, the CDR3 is TGTGCCAGCAGCTTAACTCTATCTTACGAGCAGTACTTC.

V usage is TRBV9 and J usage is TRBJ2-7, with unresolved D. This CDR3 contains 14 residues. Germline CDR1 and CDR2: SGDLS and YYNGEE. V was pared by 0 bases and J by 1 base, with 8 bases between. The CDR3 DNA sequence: TGTGCCAGCAGCGTAGAGGCACAGTCCTACGAGCAGTACTTC. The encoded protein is CASSVEAQSYEQYF.

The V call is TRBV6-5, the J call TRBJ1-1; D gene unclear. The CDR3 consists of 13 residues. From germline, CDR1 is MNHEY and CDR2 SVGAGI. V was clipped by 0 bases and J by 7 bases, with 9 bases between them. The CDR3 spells CASSYSITGEAFF. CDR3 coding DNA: TGTGCCAGCAGTTACTCCATTACCGGTGAAGCTTTCTTT.

The CDR3 here is CSVGDRRAHQYF. The CDR3 DNA is TGCAGCGTTGGGGATAGGCGGGCACACCAGTACTTC. The chain links TRBV29-1 to TRBJ2-5; D perhaps matches TRBD2 (5 bases). The CDR3 runs 12 residues. Germline V gene sequence: CDR1 SQVTM, CDR2 ANQGSEA. V was clipped by 4 bases and J by 10 bases, with 16 bases between them. The full variable domain, its missing parts supplied by reference TRBV29-1 and TRBJ2-5, is SAVISQKPSRDICQRGTSLTIQCQVDSQVTMMFWYRQQPGQSLTLIATANQGSEATYESGFVIDKFPISRPNLTFSTLTVSNMSPEDSSIYLCSVGDRRAHQYFGPGTRLLVL.

CDR3 bases: TGCAGTGCTAGAGGAGGTGGGGACAGCCTCTACTTC. Amino acids: CSARGGGDSLYF. This sequence joins TRBV20-1 and TRBJ2-4, with 7 bases that match TRBD1. The length of the CDR3 is 12 residues. Germline trimming cut 1 base from V and 16 bases from J; bases unmatched to any gene: 10. Germline V gene lookup returns CDR1 DFQATT and CDR2 SNEGSKA (reference sequence).

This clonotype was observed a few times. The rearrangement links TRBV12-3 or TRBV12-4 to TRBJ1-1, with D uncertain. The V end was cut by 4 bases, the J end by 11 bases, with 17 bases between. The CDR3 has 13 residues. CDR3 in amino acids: CASSSQNRDGAFF. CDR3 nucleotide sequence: TGTGCCAGCAGTTCACAAAACCGTGACGGGGCTTTCTTT.